The 29 T cell receptor beta chains reported below all come from one sample, sequenced in a study of blood T cell repertoires in COVID-19 (dated by TCRdb to about 2020). Receptor libraries were prepared by the immunoSEQ multiplex PCR assay. TCRdb limited this immuneACCESS table to in-frame rearrangements with V and J called. A share of clones is missing; checked studies link under half to unresolved V genes, and the rest is unexplained. This sample gives some 260,000 clones in total; approximately 84% of them show up just once. Jointly, the top ten make up 1.5% to 2% of the sample. Sequencing was performed on PBMCs or T cells enriched from blood (not recorded which). The source of these receptors is a man in his forties who had recovered from COVID-19.

The rearrangement joins TRBV6-5 to TRBJ1-5; no definite D call. The CDR3 loop spans 12 amino acids. Trimming removed 7 bases from V and 9 bases from J, with 13 bases in between. Germline assignment: CDR1 MNHEY and CDR2 SVGAGI. The CDR3 bases are TGTGCCAGCACCGAAACCCTCGGGCCCCAGCATTTT. It is translated as CASTETLGPQHF.

The chain combines TRBV2 with TRBJ2-4, with a possible D match to TRBD2 (5 bases). Between the trimmed V and J ends, which lost 3 bases and 10 bases, there was a span of 7 bases. Germline-derived CDR1 and CDR2 are SNHLY and FYNNEI. The CDR3 is 11 amino acids. In DNA, the CDR3 is TGTGCCAGCAGTGACGCGGGTATTCAGTACTTC. Its protein is CASSDAGIQYF.

This rearrangement joins TRBV30 to TRBJ1-5; D is ambiguous. Germline V gives CDR1 GTSNPN, CDR2 SVGIG (reference sequence). The V end lost 0 bases, the J end lost 1 base, and 10 bases lay between the germline ends. The CDR3 extends over 15 amino acids. The CDR3 loop is CAWSVGGGSNQPQHF. CDR3 DNA sequence: TGTGCCTGGAGTGTTGGAGGTGGGAGCAATCAGCCCCAGCATTTT.

The genes are TRBV19 and TRBJ2-3; 8 bases fit TRBD1. The trim removed 6 bases at V and 0 bases at J, leaving 8 bases unmatched. The CDR3 runs to 16 residues. Germline values: CDR1 LNHDA, CDR2 SQIVND (reference sequence). CDR3 nucleotides: TGTGCCAGTAGCCCTACAGGGGGTGGTAGCACAGATACGCAGTATTTT. It codes for CASSPTGGGSTDTQYF.

This chain links TRBV7-9 with TRBJ2-6, with D perhaps matching TRBD1 (5 bases). Germline CDR1 is SEHNR and CDR2 is FQNEAQ (reference sequence). V gave up 4 bases and J gave up 0 bases, with 7 bases separating them. CDR3 length equals 15 residues. The CDR3 sequence: CASSSRVSGANVLTF. CDR3 DNA: TGTGCCAGCAGCTCCAGGGTCTCTGGGGCCAACGTCCTGACTTTC.

The rearrangement links TRBV7-8 to TRBJ2-7; 7 bases are a match to TRBD2. Germline assignment: CDR1 SGHVS and CDR2 FQNEAQ. Unmatched junction bases numbered 1, after V lost 5 bases and J lost 3 bases. The CDR3 sequence is 12 residues long. As DNA, the CDR3 is TGTGCCAGCAGCGCTAGCGGCTACGAGCAGTACTTC. Its translation is CASSASGYEQYF.

The chain has TRBV28 and TRBJ2-6; D is undetermined. The V gene lost 3 bases and the J gene lost 4 bases, with 4 bases spanning the gap. Germline V gene data show CDR1 as MDHEN and CDR2 as SYDVKM. The CDR3 spans 13 residues. The CDR3 DNA is TGTGCCAGCAGTTTCCAGGGGGCCAACGTCCTGACTTTC. Translated, it gives CASSFQGANVLTF.

The V gene is TRBV11-2, the J gene TRBJ1-5; no clear D. The V end lost 1 base, the J end lost 7 bases, and 5 bases lay between the germline ends. The germline gives CDR1 SGHAT, CDR2 FQNNGV. The CDR3 is made up of 12 amino acids. The CDR3 sequence: CASSLGGQPQHF. The DNA for the CDR3 is TGTGCCAGCAGCTTAGGCGGGCAGCCCCAGCATTTT.

This sequence joins TRBV5-4 and TRBJ1-1; 9 bases match TRBD1. This CDR3 is built from 12 residues. V shed 9 bases, J shed 12 bases, and the junction held 12 bases outside the gene matches. Germline loops: CDR1 SGHNT, CDR2 YYREEE (reference sequence). The CDR3 spells CATTGQGSPPFF. The CDR3 DNA follows: TGTGCCACCACAGGACAGGGGTCTCCTCCTTTCTTT.

A word on this clone: This specimen includes other DNA sequences encoding the same CDR3. The chain joins TRBV7-9 to TRBJ1-1, with D maybe TRBD1 (6 bases). CDR1 and CDR2 from the germline V gene are SEHNR and FQNEAQ (reference sequence). Trimming took 5 bases from V and 1 from J, leaving 8 bases between them. The CDR3 has 13 residues. The CDR3 spells CASSPRGNTEAFF. The CDR3 bases are TGTGCCAGCAGCCCCAGGGGGAACACTGAAGCTTTCTTT.

The rearrangement joins TRBV10-3 to TRBJ2-7, with 11 positions matching TRBD1. Germline loops: CDR1 ENHRY, CDR2 SYGVKD. V was clipped by 4 bases and J by 4 bases; unmatched bases: 0. This CDR3 has 13 residues. The CDR3 nucleotides read TGTGCCATCAGTGGGGACAGGGGGTACGAGCAGTACTTC. It yields the protein CAISGDRGYEQYF.

The V gene is TRBV30, the J gene TRBJ1-1, with unresolved D. The CDR3 has 13 residues. Germline values: CDR1 GTSNPN, CDR2 SVGIG (reference sequence). The ends were cut back, 4 bases at V and 5 bases at J, with 14 bases in the middle. CDR3 DNA sequence: TGTGCCTGGAAGGTCCTTTTGGAGACTGAAGCTTTCTTT. Its translation: CAWKVLLETEAFF.

The chain has TRBV11-2 and TRBJ1-2, with D maybe TRBD1 (5 bases). There are 14 residues in the CDR3. Germline V lookup: CDR1 SGHAT, CDR2 FQNNGV. Trimming cost V 6 bases and J 7 bases, with 18 bases left between them. The CDR3 region is CASRRGEGRFGYTF. The CDR3 DNA follows: TGTGCCAGCAGACGTGGGGAGGGGCGGTTTGGCTACACCTTC.

The chain employs TRBV3-1 (or the pseudogene TRBV3-2) and TRBJ1-3, with D uncertain. CDR1 is LGHDT and CDR2 is YNNKEL in the germline V gene (reference sequence). V was trimmed by 1 base and J by 4 bases, leaving 14 bases between them. The CDR3 has 16 residues. The CDR3 region is CASSQAALRHGNTIYF. The CDR3 DNA follows: TGTGCCAGCAGCCAAGCGGCCCTCAGGCACGGAAACACCATATATTTT.

The chain employs TRBV9 and TRBJ1-2; TRBD1 matches at 9 bases. The germline CDR1 and CDR2 sequences are SGDLS and YYNGEE. Germline trimming cut 0 bases from V and 3 bases from J; bases unmatched to any gene: 3. This CDR3 comprises 15 residues. This CDR3 is CASSVARTGDYGYTF. The CDR3 bases are TGTGCCAGCAGCGTAGCTAGGACAGGGGACTATGGCTACACCTTC.

This rearrangement joins TRBV6-2 or TRBV6-3 to TRBJ1-3; D is ambiguous. Germline values: CDR1 MNHEY, CDR2 SVGEGT. This CDR3 has 15 amino acids. V was pared by 2 bases and J by 0 bases, with 8 bases between. CDR3 nucleotide sequence: TGTGCCAGCAGTTACGGCGGGTTCTCTGGAAACACCATATATTTT. Encoded protein: CASSYGGFSGNTIYF.

This clone was recorded once. The CDR3: CSARTGYGYTF. CDR3 bases: TGCAGTGCTCGGACAGGGTATGGCTACACCTTC. V gene TRBV20-1 combines with J gene TRBJ1-2, with 8 bases matching TRBD1. CDR1 is DFQATT, CDR2 SNEGSKA, per germline (reference sequence). The CDR3 extends over 11 amino acids. V lost 5 bases and J lost 5; bases outside the gene matches: 1.

This chain connects TRBV30 to TRBJ2-7; 10 bases line up with TRBD2. The germline gives CDR1 GTSNPN, CDR2 SVGIG (reference sequence). This CDR3 is 15 amino acids long. The J segment lost 2 bases and the V segment lost 4 bases, leaving 8 bases of the junction unmatched. The CDR3 sequence is CAWTAGTSVTYEQYF. CDR3 nucleotide sequence: TGTGCCTGGACCGCCGGGACTAGCGTGACCTACGAGCAGTACTTC.

The chain carries TRBV2 and TRBJ2-7, with D tentatively TRBD1 (6 bases). V was pared by 6 bases and J by 0 bases, with 12 bases between. This CDR3 is 14 amino acids long. Per germline, CDR1 SNHLY and CDR2 FYNNEI. CDR3 DNA sequence: TGTGCCAGCAGGCCAGACAGGAACTCCTACGAGCAGTACTTC. Its translation is CASRPDRNSYEQYF.

V usage is TRBV5-6 and J usage is TRBJ1-6, with 10 nucleotides matching TRBD1. V was clipped by 1 base and J by 11 bases; unmatched bases: 6. Germline CDR1 is SGHDT and CDR2 is YYEEEE. The CDR3 has 15 residues. The CDR3 loop reads CASSLFGTGDPPLHF. In nucleotides, the CDR3 is TGTGCCAGCAGCTTGTTCGGGACAGGGGATCCACCCCTCCACTTT.

This chain connects TRBV7-9 to TRBJ2-4; tentatively, D is TRBD2 (6 bases). The CDR3 has 16 residues. Germline values: CDR1 SEHNR, CDR2 FQNEAQ (reference sequence). V was trimmed by 5 bases and J by 3 bases, leaving 17 bases between them. CDR3 residues: CASSQEGQGGKNIQYF. In DNA, the CDR3 is TGTGCCAGCAGCCAGGAGGGTCAAGGAGGCAAAAACATTCAGTACTTC.

This clone occurred a few times. The chain is built from TRBV6-5 and TRBJ2-7; 11 bases are a match to TRBD2. Germline trimming cut 0 bases from V and 5 bases from J; bases unmatched to any gene: 0. CDR3 size: 14 residues. Germline V gene data show CDR1 as MNHEY and CDR2 as SVGAGI. The CDR3 is CASSYSSGGDEQYF. The DNA of the CDR3 is TGTGCCAGCAGTTACTCTAGCGGGGGGGACGAGCAGTACTTC.

In its sample, this clone was seen once. V is TRBV2 and J is TRBJ1-5; 8 nucleotides line up with TRBD1. The CDR3 covers 16 residues. Germline V gene sequence: CDR1 SNHLY, CDR2 FYNNEI. V was clipped by 0 bases and J by 7 bases; unmatched bases: 8. The CDR3 DNA is TGTGCCAGCAGTGAAGCGCTCAGGGGGCTAGAACAGCCCCAGCATTTT. Protein product: CASSEALRGLEQPQHF.

This chain uses TRBV5-1 with TRBJ2-1; 7 bases fit TRBD2. The CDR3 length is 15 residues. Trimming took 3 bases from V and 2 from J; bases not matched to a gene: 5. The germline V gene encodes CDR1 SGHRS and CDR2 YFSETQ. Written as DNA, the CDR3 is TGCGCCAGCAGCTCGGGACTACCAGCCTACAATGAGCAGTTCTTC. It encodes CASSSGLPAYNEQFF. The full variable domain, in which reference TRBV5-1 and TRBJ2-1 provide the parts outside the CDR3, is KAGVTQTPRYLIKTRGQQVTLSCSPISGHRSVSWYQQTPGQGLQFLFEYFSETQRNKGNFPGRFSGRQFSNSRSEMNVSTLELGDSALYLCASSSGLPAYNEQFFGPGTRLTVL.

This sequence joins TRBV27 and TRBJ1-1; 8 bases are shared with TRBD1. The CDR3 loop spans 14 amino acids. The ends lost 5 bases at V and 6 bases at J; junction bases unmatched: 8. Germline values: CDR1 MNHEY, CDR2 SMNVEV (reference sequence). For the CDR3, the DNA is TGTGCCAGCAGTCCCGGACAGGGTGGCCCTGAAGCTTTCTTT. It specifies CASSPGQGGPEAFF.

The V call is TRBV27, the J call TRBJ1-4; 10 nucleotides agree with TRBD1. Trimming cost V 6 bases and J 6 bases; bases outside gene matches: 1. Per germline, CDR1 MNHEY and CDR2 SMNVEV (reference sequence). This CDR3 has 13 residues. The CDR3 reads CASRGQGDEKLFF. In DNA form, the CDR3 reads TGTGCCAGCAGAGGACAGGGGGATGAAAAACTGTTTTTT.

The chain employs TRBV5-1 and TRBJ2-3; D perhaps matches TRBD2 (5 bases). Trimming removed 7 bases at V and 4 bases at J, with 10 bases between. Germline-derived CDR1 and CDR2 are SGHRS and YFSETQ. This CDR3 is 12 amino acids long. CDR3 residues: CASLDWADTQYF. The CDR3 DNA follows: TGCGCCAGCCTGGACTGGGCAGATACGCAGTATTTT.

The chain links TRBV29-1 to TRBJ2-3; 7 nucleotides align to TRBD1. The CDR3 length is 13 residues. Germline CDR1 reads SQVTM; CDR2 reads ANQGSEA. Trimming took 4 bases from V and 1 from J; bases not matched to a gene: 2. CDR3 DNA: TGCAGCGTTGGACAGGGCGGCACAGATACGCAGTATTTT. Its protein is CSVGQGGTDTQYF.

V and J are TRBV2 and TRBJ1-2, with 7 bases that match TRBD1. Germline-derived CDR1 and CDR2 are SNHLY and FYNNEI. This CDR3 region has 15 residues. The J segment lost 9 bases and the V segment lost 7 bases, leaving 17 bases of the junction unmatched. This CDR3 is CASTQTRQGAESYTF. CDR3 in DNA: TGTGCCAGCACTCAAACCCGACAGGGTGCCGAAAGCTACACCTTC.